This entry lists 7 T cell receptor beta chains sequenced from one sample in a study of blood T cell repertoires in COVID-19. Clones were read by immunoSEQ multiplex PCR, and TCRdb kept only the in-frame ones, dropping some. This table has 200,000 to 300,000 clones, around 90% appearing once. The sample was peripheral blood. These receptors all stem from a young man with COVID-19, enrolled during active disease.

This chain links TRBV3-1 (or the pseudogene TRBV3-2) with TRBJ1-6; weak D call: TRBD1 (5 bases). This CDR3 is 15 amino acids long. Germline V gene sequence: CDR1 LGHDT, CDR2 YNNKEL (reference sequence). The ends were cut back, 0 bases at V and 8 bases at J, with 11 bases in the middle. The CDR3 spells CASSQDWGRDSPLHF. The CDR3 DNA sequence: TGTGCCAGCAGCCAAGATTGGGGGAGGGATTCACCCCTCCACTTT.

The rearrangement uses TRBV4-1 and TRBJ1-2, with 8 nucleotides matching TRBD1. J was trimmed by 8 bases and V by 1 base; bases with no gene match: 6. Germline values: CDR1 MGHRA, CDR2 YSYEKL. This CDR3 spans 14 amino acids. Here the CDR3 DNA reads TGCGCCAGCAGCCAAGCAGGGGGCCCCGAGGGCTACACCTTC. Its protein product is CASSQAGGPEGYTF.

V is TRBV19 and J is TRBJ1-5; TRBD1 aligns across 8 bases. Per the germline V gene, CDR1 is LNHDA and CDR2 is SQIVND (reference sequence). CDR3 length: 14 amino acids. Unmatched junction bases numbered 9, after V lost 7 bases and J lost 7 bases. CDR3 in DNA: TGTGCCAGTACCCGCAGGGGGCGCGGGCAGCCCCAGCATTTT. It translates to CASTRRGRGQPQHF.

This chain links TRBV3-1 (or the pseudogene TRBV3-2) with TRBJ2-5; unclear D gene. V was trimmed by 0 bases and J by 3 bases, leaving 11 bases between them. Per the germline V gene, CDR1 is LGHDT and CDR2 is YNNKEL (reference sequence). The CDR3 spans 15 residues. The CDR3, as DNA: TGTGCCAGCAGCCAAGATTCCAGGCGAGAAGAGACCCAGTACTTC. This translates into CASSQDSRREETQYF.

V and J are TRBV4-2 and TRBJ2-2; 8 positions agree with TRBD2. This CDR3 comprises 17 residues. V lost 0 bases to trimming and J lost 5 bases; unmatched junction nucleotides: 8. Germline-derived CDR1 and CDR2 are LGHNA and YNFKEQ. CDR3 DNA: TGTGCCAGCAGCCAAGAAGTCGGGGGGGGCCGGACCGGGGAGCTGTTTTTT. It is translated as CASSQEVGGGRTGELFF.

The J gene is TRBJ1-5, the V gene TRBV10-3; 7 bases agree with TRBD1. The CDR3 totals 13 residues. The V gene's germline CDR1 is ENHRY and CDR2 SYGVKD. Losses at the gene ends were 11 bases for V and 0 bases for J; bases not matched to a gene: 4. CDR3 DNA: TGTGCCGCCGGGACAGTTAGCAATCAGCCCCAGCATTTT. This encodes CAAGTVSNQPQHF.

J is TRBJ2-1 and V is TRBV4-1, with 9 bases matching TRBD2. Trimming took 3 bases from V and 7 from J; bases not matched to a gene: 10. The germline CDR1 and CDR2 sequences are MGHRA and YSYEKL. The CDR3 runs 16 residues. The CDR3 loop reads CASSHEGLARGNEQFF. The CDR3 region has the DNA TGCGCCAGCAGCCACGAAGGACTAGCGAGGGGTAATGAGCAGTTCTTC.